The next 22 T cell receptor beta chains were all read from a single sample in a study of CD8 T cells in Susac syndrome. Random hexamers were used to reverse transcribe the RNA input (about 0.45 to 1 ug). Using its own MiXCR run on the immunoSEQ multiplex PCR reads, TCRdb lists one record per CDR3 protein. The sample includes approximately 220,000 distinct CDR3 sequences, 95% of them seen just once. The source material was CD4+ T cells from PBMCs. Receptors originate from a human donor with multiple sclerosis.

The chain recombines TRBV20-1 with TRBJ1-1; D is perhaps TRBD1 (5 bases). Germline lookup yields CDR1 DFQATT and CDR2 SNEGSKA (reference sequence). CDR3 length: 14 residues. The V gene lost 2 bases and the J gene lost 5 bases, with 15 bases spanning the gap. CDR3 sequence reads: CSARRGRVGTEAFF. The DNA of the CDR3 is TGCAGTGCTAGAAGGGGAAGGGTGGGTACTGAAGCTTTCTTT.

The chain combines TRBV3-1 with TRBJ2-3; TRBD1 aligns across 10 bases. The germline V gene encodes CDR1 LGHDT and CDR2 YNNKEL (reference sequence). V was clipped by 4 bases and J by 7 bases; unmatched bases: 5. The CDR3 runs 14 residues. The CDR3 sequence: CASSPRDRGYTQYF. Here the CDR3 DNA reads TGTGCCAGCAGCCCTCGGGACAGGGGTTATACGCAGTATTTT.

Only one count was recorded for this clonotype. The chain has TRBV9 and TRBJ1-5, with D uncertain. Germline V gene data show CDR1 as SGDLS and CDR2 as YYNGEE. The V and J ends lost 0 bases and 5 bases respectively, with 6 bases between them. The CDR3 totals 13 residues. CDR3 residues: CASSVGSDQPQHF. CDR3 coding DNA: TGTGCCAGCAGCGTAGGGTCGGATCAGCCCCAGCATTTT.

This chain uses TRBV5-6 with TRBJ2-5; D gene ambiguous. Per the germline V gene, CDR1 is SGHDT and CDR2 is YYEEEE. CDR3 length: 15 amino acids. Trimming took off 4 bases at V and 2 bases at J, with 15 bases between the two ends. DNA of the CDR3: TGTGCCAGCAGCCTAGTAGAAGTACCGCAAGAGACCCAGTACTTC. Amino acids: CASSLVEVPQETQYF.

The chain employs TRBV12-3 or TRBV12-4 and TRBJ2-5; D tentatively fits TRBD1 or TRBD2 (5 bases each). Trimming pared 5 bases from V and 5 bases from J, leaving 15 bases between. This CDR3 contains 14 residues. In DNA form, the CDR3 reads TGTGCCAGCAGTCCAGGGACGCTAGGGGAGACCCAGTACTTC. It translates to CASSPGTLGETQYF.

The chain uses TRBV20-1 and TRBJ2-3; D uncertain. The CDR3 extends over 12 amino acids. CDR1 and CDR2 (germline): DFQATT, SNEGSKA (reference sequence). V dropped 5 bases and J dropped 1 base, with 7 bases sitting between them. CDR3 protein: CSAPPRTDTQYF. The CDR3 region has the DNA TGCAGTGCTCCACCGCGCACAGATACGCAGTATTTT.

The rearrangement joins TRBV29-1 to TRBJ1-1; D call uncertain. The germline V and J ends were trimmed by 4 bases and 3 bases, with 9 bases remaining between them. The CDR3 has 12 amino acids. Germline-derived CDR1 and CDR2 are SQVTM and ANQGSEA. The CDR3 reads CSVAHSHTEAFF. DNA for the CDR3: TGCAGCGTTGCCCACAGTCACACTGAAGCTTTCTTT.

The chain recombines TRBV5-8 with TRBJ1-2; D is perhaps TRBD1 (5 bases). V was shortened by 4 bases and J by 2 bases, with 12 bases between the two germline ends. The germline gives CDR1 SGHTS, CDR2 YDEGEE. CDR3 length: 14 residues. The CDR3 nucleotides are TGTGCCAGCAGCCCCCCGGGACGGAACTATGGCTACACCTTC. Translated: CASSPPGRNYGYTF.

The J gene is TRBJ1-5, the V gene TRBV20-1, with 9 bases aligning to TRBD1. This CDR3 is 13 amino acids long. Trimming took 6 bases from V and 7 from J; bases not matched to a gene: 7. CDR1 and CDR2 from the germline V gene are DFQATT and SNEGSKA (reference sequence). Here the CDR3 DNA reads TGCAGTGCCCTAGGGACAGGGACCCAGCCCCAGCATTTT. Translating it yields CSALGTGTQPQHF.

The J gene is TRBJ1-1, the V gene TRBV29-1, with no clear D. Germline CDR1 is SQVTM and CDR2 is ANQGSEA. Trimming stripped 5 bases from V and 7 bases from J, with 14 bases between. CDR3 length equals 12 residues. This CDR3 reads CSVKTATYEAFF. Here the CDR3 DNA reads TGCAGCGTTAAGACGGCCACCTATGAAGCTTTCTTT.

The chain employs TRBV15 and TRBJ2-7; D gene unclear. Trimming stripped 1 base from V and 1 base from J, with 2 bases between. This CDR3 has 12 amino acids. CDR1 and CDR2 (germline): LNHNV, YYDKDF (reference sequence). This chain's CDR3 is CATSRGSYEQYF. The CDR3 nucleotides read TGTGCCACCAGCAGAGGGTCCTACGAGCAGTACTTC.

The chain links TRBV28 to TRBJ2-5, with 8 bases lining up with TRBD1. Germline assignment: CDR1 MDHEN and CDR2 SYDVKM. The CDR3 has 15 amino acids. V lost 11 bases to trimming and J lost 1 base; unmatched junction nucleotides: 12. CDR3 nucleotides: TGTGCCGCCAGCATAAGAGACAGGGGCCAAGAGACCCAGTACTTC. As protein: CAASIRDRGQETQYF.

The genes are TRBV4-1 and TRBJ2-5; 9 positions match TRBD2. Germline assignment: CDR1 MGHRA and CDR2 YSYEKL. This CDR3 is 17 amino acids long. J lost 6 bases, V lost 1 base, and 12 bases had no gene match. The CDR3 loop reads CASSQGVVRGGLKTQYF. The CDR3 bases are TGCGCCAGCAGCCAAGGAGTCGTGCGGGGGGGGTTAAAGACCCAGTACTTC.

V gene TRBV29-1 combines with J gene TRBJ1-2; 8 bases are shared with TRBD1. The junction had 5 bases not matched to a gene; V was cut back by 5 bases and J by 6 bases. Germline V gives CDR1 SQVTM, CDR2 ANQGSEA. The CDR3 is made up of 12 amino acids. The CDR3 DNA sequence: TGCAGCGTTCAGGGGGCTAAGGATGGCTACACCTTC. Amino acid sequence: CSVQGAKDGYTF.

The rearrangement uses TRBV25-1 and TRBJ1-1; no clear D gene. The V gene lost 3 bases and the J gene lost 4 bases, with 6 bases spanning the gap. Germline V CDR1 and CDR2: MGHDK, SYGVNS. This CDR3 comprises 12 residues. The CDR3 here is CASSDTPTEAFF. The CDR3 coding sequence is TGTGCCAGCAGTGACACACCCACTGAAGCTTTCTTT.

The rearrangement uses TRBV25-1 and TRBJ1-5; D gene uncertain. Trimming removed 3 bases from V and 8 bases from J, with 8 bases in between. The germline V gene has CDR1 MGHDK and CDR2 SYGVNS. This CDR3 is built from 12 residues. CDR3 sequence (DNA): TGTGCCAGCAGTGAGGGATTTGAGCCCCAGCATTTT. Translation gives CASSEGFEPQHF.

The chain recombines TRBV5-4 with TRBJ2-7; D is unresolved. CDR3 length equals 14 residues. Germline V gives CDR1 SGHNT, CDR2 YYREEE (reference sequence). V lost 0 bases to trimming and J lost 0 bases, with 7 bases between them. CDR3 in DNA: TGTGCCAGCAGCTTGGGACCCATCTCCTACGAGCAGTACTTC. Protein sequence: CASSLGPISYEQYF.

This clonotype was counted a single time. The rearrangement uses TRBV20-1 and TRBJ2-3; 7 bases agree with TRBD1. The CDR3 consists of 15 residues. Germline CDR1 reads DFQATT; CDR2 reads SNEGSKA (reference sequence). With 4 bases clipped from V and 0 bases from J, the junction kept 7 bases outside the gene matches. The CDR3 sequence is CSAIPGQLSTDTQYF. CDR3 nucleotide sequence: TGCAGTGCTATCCCGGGACAGCTTAGCACAGATACGCAGTATTTT.

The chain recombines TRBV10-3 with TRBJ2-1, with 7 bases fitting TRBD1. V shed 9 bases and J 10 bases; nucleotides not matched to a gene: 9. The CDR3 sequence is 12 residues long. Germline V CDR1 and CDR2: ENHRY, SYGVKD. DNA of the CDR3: TGTGCCATTTCCGGGACAGCCACCGAGCAGTTCTTC. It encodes CAISGTATEQFF.

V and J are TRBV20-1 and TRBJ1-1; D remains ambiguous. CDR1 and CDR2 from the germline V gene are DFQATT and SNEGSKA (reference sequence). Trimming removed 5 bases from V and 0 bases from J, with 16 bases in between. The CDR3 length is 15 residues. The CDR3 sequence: CSAPDSGRMNTEAFF. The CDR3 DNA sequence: TGCAGTGCTCCCGACTCGGGAAGGATGAACACTGAAGCTTTCTTT.

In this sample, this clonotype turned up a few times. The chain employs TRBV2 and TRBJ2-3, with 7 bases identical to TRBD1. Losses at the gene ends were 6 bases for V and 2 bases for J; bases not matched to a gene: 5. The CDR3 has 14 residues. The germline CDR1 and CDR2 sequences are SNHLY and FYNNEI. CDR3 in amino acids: CASRRTGPTDTQYF. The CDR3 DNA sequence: TGTGCCAGCAGGAGGACAGGACCCACAGATACGCAGTATTTT. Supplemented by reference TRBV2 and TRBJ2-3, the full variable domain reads EPEVTQTPSHQVTQMGQEVILRCVPISNHLYFYWYRQILGQKVEFLVSFYNNEISEKSEIFDDQFSVERPDGSNFTLKIRSTKLEDSAMYFCASRRTGPTDTQYFGPGTRLTVL.

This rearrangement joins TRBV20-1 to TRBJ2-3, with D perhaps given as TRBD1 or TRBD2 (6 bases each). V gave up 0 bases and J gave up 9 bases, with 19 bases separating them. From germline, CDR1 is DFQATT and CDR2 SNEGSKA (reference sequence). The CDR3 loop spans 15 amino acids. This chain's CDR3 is CSARDHWTMQGTQYF. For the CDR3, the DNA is TGCAGTGCTAGAGATCACTGGACTATGCAGGGGACGCAGTATTTT.